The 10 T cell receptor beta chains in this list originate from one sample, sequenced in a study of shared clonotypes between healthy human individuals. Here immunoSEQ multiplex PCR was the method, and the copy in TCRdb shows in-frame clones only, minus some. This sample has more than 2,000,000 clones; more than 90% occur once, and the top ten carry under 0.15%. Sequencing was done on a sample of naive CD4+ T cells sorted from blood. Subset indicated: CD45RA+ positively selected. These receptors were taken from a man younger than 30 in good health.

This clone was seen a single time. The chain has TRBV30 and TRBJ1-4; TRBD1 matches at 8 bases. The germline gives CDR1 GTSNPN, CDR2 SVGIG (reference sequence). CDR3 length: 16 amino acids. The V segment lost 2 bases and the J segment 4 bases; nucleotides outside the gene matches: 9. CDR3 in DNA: TGTGCCTGGAGTACCTCAGACAGGGGCGTTAATGAAAAACTGTTTTTT. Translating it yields CAWSTSDRGVNEKLFF.

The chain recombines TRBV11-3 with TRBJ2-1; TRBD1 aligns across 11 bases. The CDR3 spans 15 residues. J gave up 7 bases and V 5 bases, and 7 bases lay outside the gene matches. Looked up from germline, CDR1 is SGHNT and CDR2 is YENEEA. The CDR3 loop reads CASSAGQGARNEQFF. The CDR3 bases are TGTGCCAGCAGCGCAGGACAGGGGGCGAGGAATGAGCAGTTCTTC.

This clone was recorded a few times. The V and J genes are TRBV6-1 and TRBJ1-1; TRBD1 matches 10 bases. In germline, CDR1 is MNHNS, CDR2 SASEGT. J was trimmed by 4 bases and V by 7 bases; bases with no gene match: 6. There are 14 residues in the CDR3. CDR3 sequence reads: CASIRTGGITEAFF. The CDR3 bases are TGTGCCAGCATTCGGACAGGGGGAATCACTGAAGCTTTCTTT.

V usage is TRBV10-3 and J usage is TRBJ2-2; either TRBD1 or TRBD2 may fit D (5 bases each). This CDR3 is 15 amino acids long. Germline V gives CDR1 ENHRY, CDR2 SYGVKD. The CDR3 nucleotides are TGTGCGACCGCCGGAGGACACCAGAACACCGGGGAGCTGTTTTTT. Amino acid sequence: CATAGGHQNTGELFF.

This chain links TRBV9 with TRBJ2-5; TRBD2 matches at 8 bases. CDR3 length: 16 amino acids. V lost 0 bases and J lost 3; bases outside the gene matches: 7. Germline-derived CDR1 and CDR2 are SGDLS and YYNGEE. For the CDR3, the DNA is TGTGCCAGCAGCGTAGTTCCGGGAGGGCCGAAAGAGACCCAGTACTTC. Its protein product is CASSVVPGGPKETQYF. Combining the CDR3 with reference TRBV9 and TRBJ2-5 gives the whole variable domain DSGVTQTPKHLITATGQRVTLRCSPRSGDLSVYWYQQSLDQGLQFLIQYYNGEERAKGNILERFSAQQFPDLHSELNLSSLELGDSALYFCASSVVPGGPKETQYFGPGTRLLVL.

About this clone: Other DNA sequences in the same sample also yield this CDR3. In nucleotides, the CDR3 is TGTGCCAGCTCACCGGGACGTCTGAACACTGAAGCTTTCTTT. This encodes CASSPGRLNTEAFF. The chain couples TRBV18 to TRBJ1-1; D perhaps matches TRBD1 (5 bases). This CDR3 is 14 amino acids long. V lost 3 bases, J lost 0 bases, and 8 bases lay in between. Germline loops: CDR1 KGHSH, CDR2 LQKENI.

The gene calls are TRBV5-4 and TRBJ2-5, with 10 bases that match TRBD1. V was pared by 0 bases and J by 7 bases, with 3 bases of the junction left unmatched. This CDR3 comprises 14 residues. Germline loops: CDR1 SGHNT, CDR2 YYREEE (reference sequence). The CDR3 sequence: CASSLAGTGVTQYF. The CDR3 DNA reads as TGTGCCAGCAGCTTGGCCGGGACAGGGGTGACCCAGTACTTC.

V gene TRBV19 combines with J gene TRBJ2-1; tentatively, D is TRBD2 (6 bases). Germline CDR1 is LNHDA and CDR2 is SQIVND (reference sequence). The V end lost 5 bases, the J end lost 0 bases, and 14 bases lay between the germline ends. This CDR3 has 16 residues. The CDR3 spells CASSFPGSGSYNEQFF. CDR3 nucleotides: TGTGCCAGTAGTTTCCCGGGTAGCGGCTCCTACAATGAGCAGTTCTTC.

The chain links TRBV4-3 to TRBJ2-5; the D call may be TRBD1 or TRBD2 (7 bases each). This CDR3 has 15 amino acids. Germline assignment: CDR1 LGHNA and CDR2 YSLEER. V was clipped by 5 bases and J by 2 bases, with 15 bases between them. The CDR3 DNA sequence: TGCGCCAGCAGCTTGTGGGAGGGACAGCAAGAGACCCAGTACTTC. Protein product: CASSLWEGQQETQYF.

For the CDR3, the DNA is TGTGCCAGTCAACCCTTCCGGGTAGGCAATCAGCCCCAGCATTTT. Protein sequence: CASQPFRVGNQPQHF. V usage is TRBV6-5 and J usage is TRBJ1-5; D gene uncertain. The CDR3 has 15 residues. CDR1 and CDR2 (germline): MNHEY, SVGAGI. V was cut by 9 bases and J by 2 bases, with 17 bases left in between.